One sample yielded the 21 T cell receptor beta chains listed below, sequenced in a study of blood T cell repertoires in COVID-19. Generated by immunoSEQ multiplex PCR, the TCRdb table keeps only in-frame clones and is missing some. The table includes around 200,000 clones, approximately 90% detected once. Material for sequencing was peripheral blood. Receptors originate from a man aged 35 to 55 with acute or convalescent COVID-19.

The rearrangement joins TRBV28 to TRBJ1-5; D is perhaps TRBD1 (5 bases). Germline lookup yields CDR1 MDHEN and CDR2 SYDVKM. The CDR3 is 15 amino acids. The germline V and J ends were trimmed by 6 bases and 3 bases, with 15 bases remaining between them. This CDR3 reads CASRVPGLINQPQHF. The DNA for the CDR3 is TGTGCCAGCAGGGTACCGGGACTGATCAATCAGCCCCAGCATTTT.

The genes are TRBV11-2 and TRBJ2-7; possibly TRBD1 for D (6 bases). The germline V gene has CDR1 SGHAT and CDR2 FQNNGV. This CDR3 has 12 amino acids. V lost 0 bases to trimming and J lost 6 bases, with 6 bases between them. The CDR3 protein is CASSLDRGEQYF. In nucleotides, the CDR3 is TGTGCCAGCAGCTTAGACAGGGGCGAGCAGTACTTC.

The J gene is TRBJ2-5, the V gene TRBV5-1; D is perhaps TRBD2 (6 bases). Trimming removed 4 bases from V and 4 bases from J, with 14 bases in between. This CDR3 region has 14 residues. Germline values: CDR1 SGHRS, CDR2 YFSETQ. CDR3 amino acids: CASSLRGGAETQYF. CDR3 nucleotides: TGCGCCAGCAGCCTAAGGGGCGGGGCAGAGACCCAGTACTTC.

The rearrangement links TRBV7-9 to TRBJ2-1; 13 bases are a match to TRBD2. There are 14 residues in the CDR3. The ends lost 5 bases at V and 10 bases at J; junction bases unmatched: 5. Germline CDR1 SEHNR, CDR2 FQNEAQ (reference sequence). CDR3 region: CASSRTSGGLEQFF. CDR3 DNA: TGTGCCAGCAGCCGGACTAGCGGGGGACTCGAGCAGTTCTTC.

The CDR3 spells CATSTGWYGYTF. For the CDR3, the DNA is TGTGCCACCTCGACAGGGTGGTATGGCTACACCTTC. The chain is built from TRBV19 and TRBJ1-2; 7 bases match TRBD1. J gave up 5 bases and V 10 bases, and 7 bases lay outside the gene matches. The germline V gene has CDR1 LNHDA and CDR2 SQIVND (reference sequence). The CDR3 is 12 residues long.

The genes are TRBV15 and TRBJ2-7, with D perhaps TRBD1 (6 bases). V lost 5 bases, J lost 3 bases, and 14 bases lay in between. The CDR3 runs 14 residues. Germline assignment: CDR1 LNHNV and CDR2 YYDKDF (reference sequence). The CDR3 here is CATSDGQPIYEQYF. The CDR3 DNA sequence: TGTGCCACCAGCGACGGACAGCCGATCTACGAGCAGTACTTC.

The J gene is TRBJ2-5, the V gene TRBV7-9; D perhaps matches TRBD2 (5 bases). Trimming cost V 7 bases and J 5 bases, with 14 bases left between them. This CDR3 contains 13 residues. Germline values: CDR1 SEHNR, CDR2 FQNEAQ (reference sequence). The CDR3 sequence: CASTSSPGETQYF. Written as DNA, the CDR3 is TGTGCCAGCACCAGTAGTCCGGGGGAGACCCAGTACTTC.

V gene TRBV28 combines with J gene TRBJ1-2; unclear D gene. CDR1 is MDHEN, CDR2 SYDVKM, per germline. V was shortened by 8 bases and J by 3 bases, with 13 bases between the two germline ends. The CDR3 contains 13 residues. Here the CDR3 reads CASLNRAYYGYTF. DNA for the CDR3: TGTGCCAGCCTTAACAGAGCTTACTATGGCTACACCTTC.

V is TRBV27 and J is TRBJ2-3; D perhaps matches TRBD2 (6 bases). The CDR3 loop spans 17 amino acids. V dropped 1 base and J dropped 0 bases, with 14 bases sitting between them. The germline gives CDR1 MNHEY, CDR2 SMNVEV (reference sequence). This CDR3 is CASSLWGTVRSTDTQYF. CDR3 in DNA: TGTGCCAGCAGTTTATGGGGGACTGTTAGGAGCACAGATACGCAGTATTTT.

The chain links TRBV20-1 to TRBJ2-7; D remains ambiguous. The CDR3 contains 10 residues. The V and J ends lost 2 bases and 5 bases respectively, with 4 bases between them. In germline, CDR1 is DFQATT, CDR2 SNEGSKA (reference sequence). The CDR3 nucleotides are TGCAGTGCTAGACTAAACGAGCAGTACTTC. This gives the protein CSARLNEQYF.

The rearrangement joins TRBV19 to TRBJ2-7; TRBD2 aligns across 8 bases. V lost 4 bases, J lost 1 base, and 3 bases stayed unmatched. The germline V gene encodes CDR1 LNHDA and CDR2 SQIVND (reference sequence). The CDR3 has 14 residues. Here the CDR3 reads CASSSGRLSYEQYF. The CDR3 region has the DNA TGTGCCAGTAGTAGCGGGAGGCTTTCCTACGAGCAGTACTTC.

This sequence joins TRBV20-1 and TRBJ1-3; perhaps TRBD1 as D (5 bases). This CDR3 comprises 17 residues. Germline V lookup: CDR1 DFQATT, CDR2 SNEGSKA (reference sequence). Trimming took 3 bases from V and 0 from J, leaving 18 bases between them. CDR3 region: CSASLAKGFRSGNTIYF. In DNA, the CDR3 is TGCAGTGCTAGTCTTGCTAAGGGGTTTCGCTCTGGAAACACCATATATTTT.

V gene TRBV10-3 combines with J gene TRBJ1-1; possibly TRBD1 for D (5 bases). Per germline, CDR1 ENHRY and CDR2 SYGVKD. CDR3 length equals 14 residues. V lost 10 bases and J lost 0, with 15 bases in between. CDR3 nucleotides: TGTGCCAGCTCACTCAGGGAAATGAACACTGAAGCTTTCTTT. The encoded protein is CASSLREMNTEAFF.

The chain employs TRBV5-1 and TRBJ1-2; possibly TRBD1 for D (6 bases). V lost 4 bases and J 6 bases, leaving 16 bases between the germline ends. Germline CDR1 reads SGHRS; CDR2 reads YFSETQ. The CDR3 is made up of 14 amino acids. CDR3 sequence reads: CASSRDTEGHGYTF. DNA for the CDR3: TGCGCCAGCAGCCGGGACACCGAGGGGCATGGCTACACCTTC.

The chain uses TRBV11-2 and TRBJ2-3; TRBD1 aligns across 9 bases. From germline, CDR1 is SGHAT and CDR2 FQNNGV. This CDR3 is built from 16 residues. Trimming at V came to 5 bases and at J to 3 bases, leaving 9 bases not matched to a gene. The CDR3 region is CASSPLTGTGTDTQYF. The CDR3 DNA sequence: TGTGCCAGCAGCCCCCTAACCGGGACAGGGACAGATACGCAGTATTTT.

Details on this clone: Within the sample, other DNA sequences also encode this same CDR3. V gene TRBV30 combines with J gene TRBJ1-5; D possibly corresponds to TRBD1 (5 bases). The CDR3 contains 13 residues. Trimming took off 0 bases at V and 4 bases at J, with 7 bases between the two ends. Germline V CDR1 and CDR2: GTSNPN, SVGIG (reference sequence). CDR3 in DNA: TGTGCCTGGAGTGTACAGGAAAATCAGCCCCAGCATTTT. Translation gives CAWSVQENQPQHF.

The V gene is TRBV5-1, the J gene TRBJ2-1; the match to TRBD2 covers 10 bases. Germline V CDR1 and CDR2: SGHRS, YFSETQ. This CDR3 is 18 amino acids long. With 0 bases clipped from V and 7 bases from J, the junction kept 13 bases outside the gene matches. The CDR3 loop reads CASSLAIASSGSANEQFF. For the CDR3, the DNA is TGCGCCAGCAGCTTGGCCATTGCGTCTAGCGGGAGTGCAAATGAGCAGTTCTTC.

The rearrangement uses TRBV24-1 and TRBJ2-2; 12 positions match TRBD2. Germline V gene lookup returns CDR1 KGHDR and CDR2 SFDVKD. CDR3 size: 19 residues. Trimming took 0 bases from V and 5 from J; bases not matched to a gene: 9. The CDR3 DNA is TGTGCCACCAGTGATTTGCCCCAGACTAGCGGGAGTAAAACCGGGGAGCTGTTTTTT. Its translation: CATSDLPQTSGSKTGELFF.

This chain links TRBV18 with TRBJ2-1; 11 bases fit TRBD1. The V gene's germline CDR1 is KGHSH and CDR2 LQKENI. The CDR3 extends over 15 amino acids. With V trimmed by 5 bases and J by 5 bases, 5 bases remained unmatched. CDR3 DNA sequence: TGTGCCAGCTCAGTCCCGGGACAGGGGGACAATGAGCAGTTCTTC. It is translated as CASSVPGQGDNEQFF.

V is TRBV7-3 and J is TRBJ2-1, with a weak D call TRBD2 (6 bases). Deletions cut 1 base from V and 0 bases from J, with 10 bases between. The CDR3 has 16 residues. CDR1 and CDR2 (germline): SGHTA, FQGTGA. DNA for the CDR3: TGTGCCAGCAGCTTAATGGCGGGGAGCTCCTACAATGAGCAGTTCTTC. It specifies CASSLMAGSSYNEQFF. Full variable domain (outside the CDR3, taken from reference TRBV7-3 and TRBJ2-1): GAGVSQTPSNKVTEKGKYVELRCDPISGHTALYWYRQSLGQGPEFLIYFQGTGAADDSGLPNDRFFAVRPEGSVSTLKIQRTERGDSAVYLCASSLMAGSSYNEQFFGPGTRLTVL.

The CDR3: CATSDGARTGGKHEQFF. CDR3 nucleotide sequence: TGTGCCACCAGTGATGGGGCTCGGACAGGGGGCAAACATGAGCAGTTCTTC. The chain has TRBV24-1 and TRBJ2-1, with 11 bases that match TRBD1. V trimming: 3 bases; J trimming: 8 bases; junction bases outside the gene matches: 11. The CDR3 spans 17 residues. CDR1 and CDR2 from the germline V gene are KGHDR and SFDVKD.